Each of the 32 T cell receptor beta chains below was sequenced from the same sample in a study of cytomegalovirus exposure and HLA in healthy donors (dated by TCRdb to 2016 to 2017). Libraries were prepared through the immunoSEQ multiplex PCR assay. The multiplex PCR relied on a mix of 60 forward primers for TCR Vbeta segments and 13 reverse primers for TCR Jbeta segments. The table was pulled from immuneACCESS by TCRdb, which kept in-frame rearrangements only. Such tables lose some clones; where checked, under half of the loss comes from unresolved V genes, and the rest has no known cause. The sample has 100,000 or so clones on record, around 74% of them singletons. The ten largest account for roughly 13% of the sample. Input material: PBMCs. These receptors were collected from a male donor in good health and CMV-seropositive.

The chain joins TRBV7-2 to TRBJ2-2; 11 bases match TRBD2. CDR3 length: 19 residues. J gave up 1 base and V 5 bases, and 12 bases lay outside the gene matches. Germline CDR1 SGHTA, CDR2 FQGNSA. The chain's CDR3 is CASSTRVKLAGGNTGELFF. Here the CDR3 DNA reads TGTGCCAGCAGCACACGGGTGAAGCTAGCGGGGGGGAACACCGGGGAGCTGTTTTTT. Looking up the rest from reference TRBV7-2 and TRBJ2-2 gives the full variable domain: GAGVSQSPSNKVTEKGKDVELRCDPISGHTALYWYRQSLGQGLEFLIYFQGNSAPDKSGLPSDRFSAERTGGSVSTLTIQRTQQEDSAVYLCASSTRVKLAGGNTGELFFGEGSRLTVL.

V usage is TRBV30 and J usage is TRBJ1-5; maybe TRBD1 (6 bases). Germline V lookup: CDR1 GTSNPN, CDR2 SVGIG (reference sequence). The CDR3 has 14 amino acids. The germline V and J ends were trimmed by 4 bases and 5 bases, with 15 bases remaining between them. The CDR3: CAWNRDIMDQPQHF. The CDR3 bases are TGTGCCTGGAATCGGGACATCATGGATCAGCCCCAGCATTTT.

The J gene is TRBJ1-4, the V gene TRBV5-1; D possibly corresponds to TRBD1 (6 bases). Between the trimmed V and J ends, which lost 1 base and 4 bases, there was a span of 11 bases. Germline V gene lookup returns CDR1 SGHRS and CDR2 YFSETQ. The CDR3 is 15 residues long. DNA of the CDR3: TGCGCCAGCAGCTTGCCGACAGGATATAATGAAAAACTGTTTTTT. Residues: CASSLPTGYNEKLFF.

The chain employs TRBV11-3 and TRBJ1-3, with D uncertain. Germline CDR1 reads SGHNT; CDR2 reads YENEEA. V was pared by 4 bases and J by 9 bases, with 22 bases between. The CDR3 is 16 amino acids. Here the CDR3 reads CASSSSDAGSGGTIYF. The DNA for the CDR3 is TGTGCCAGCAGCTCCTCAGACGCTGGAAGCGGAGGCACCATATATTTT.

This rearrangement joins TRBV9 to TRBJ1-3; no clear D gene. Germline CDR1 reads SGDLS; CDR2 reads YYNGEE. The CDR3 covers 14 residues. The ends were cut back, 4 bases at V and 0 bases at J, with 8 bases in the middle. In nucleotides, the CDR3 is TGTGCCAGCAGCCCCCGGGGCTCTGGAAACACCATATATTTT. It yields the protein CASSPRGSGNTIYF.

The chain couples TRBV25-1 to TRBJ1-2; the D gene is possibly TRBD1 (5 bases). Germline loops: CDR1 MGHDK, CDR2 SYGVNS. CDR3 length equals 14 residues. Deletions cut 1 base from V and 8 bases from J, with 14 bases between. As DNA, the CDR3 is TGTGCCAGCAGTGAATCCGGGGGGTCGTGCGGCTACACCTTC. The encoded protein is CASSESGGSCGYTF.

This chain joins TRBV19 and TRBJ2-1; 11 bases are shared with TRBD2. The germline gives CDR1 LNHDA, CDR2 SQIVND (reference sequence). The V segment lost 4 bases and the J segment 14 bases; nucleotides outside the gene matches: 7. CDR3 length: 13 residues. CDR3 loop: CASSNLSGGAKFF. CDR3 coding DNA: TGTGCCAGTAGTAATCTTAGCGGGGGGGCAAAGTTCTTC.

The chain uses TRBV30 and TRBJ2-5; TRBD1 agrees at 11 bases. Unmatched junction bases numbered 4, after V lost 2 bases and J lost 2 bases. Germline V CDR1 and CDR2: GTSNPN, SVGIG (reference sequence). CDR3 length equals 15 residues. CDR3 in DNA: TGTGCCTGGAGTCTAGGGACAGGGGGACAAGAGACCCAGTACTTC. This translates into CAWSLGTGGQETQYF.

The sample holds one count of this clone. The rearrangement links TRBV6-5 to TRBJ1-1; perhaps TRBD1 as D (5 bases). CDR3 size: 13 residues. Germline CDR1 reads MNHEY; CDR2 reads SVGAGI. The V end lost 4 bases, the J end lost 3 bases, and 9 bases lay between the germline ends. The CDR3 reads CASSSGFDTEAFF. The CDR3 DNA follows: TGTGCCAGCAGTTCAGGGTTTGACACTGAAGCTTTCTTT.

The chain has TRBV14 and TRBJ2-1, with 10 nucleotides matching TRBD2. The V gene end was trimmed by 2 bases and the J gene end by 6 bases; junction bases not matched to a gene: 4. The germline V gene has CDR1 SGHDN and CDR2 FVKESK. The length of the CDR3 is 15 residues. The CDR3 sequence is CASSQLAGVGNEQFF. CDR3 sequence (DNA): TGTGCCAGCAGCCAACTAGCGGGGGTAGGCAATGAGCAGTTCTTC.

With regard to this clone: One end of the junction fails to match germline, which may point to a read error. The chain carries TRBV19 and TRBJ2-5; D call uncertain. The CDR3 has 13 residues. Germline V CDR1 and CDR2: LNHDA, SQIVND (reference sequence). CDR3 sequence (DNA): TGTGCCAGTAGTATGGGTGGGCAAGGGACCCAGTACTTC. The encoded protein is CASSMGGQGTQYF.

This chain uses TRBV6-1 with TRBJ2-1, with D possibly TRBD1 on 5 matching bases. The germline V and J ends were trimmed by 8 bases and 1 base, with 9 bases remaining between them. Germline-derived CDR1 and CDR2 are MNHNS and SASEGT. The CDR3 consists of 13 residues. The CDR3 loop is CASFRVSYNEQFF. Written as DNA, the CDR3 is TGTGCCAGCTTCAGGGTTTCCTACAATGAGCAGTTCTTC.

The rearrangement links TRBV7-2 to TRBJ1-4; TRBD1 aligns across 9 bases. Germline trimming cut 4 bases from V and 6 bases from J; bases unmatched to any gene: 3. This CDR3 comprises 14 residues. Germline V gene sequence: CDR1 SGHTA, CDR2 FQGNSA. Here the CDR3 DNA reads TGTGCCAGCAGCTCGGGACAGGGCGATGAAAAACTGTTTTTT. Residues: CASSSGQGDEKLFF. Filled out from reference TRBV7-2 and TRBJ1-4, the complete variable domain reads GAGVSQSPSNKVTEKGKDVELRCDPISGHTALYWYRQSLGQGLEFLIYFQGNSAPDKSGLPSDRFSAERTGGSVSTLTIQRTQQEDSAVYLCASSSGQGDEKLFFGSGTQLSVL.

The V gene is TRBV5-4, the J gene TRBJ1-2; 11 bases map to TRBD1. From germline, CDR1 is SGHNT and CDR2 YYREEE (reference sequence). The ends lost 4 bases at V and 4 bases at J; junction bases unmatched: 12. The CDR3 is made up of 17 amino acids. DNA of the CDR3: TGTGCCAGCAGCCCATTACCGGGACAGGGGGTTGGCTATGGCTACACCTTC. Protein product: CASSPLPGQGVGYGYTF.

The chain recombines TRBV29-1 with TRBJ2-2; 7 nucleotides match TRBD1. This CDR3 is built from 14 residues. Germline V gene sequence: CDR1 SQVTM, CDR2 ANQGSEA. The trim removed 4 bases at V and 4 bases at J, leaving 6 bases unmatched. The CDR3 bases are TGCAGCGTTGCAGGGGGTTTCGGCACCGGGGAGCTGTTTTTT. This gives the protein CSVAGGFGTGELFF.

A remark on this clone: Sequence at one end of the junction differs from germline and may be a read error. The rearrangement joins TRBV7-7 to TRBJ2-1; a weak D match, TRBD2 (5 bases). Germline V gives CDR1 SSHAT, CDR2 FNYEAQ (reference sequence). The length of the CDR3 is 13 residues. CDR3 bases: TGTGCTAGCAGCCAGGTAGGCGGGAATGAGCAGTTCTTC. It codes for CASSQVGGNEQFF.

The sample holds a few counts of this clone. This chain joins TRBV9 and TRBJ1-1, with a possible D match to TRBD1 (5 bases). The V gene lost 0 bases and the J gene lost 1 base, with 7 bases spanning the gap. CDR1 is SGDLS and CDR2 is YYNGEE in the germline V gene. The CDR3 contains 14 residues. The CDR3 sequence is CASSVVQGNTEAFF. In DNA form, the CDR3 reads TGTGCCAGCAGCGTAGTCCAGGGGAACACTGAAGCTTTCTTT.

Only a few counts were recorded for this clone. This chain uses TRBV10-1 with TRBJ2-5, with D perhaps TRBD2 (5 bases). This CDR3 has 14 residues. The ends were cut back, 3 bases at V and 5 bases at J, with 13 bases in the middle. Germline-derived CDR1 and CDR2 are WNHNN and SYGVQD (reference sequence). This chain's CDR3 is CASSDGGLLETQYF. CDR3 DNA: TGCGCCAGCAGTGATGGAGGTTTATTGGAGACCCAGTACTTC.

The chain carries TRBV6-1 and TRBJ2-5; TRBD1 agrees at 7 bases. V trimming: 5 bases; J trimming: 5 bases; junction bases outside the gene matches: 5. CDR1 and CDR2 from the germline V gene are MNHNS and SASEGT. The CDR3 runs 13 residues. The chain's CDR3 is CASSRDRDETQYF. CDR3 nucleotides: TGTGCCAGCAGTCGAGACAGGGATGAGACCCAGTACTTC.

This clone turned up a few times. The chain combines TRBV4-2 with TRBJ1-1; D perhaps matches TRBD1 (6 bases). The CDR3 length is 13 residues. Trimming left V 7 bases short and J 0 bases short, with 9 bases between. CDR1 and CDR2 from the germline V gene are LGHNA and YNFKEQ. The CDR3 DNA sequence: TGTGCCAGCACAGCAGGGGTGAACACTGAAGCTTTCTTT. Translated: CASTAGVNTEAFF.

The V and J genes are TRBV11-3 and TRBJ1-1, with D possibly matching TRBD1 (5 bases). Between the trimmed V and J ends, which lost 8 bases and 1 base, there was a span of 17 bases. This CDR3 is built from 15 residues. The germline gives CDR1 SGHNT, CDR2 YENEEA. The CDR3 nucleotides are TGTGCCAGCGATACCGGCGGGGGGAGGAACACTGAAGCTTTCTTT. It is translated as CASDTGGGRNTEAFF.

DNA of the CDR3: TGTGCCAGTAGTACCCCGGGAAGGGTCGGGATCCCCGAGCAGTACTTC. Protein sequence: CASSTPGRVGIPEQYF. The chain links TRBV19 to TRBJ2-7; a weak D match, TRBD2 (5 bases). The CDR3 is made up of 16 amino acids. CDR1 is LNHDA, CDR2 SQIVND, per germline (reference sequence). Trimming removed 4 bases from V and 6 bases from J, with 22 bases in between.

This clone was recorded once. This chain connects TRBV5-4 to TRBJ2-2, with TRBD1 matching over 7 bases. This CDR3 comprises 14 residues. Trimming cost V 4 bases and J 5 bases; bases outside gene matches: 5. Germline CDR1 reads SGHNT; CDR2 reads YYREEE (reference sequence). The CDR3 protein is CASSPATGTGELFF. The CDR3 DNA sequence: TGTGCCAGCAGCCCGGCGACAGGGACCGGGGAGCTGTTTTTT.

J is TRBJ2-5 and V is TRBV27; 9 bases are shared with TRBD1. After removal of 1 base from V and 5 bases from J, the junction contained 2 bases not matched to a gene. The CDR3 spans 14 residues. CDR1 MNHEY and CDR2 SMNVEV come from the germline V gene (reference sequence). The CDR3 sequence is CASSLYRGQETQYF. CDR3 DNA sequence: TGTGCCAGCAGTTTATACAGGGGGCAGGAGACCCAGTACTTC.

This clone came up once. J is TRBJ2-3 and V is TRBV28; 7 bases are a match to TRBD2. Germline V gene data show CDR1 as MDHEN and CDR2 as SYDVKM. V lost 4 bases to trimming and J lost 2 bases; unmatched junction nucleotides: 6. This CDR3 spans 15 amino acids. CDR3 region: CASSSAGVFTDTQYF. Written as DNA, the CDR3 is TGTGCCAGCAGTTCTGCGGGAGTATTCACAGATACGCAGTATTTT.

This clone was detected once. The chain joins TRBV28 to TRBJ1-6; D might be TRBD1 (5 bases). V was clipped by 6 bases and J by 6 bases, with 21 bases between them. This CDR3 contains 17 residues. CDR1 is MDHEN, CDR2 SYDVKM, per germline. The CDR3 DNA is TGTGCCAGCAGCTTCCCCCAGGGCCTAATGAGTAATTCACCCCTCCACTTT. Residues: CASSFPQGLMSNSPLHF.

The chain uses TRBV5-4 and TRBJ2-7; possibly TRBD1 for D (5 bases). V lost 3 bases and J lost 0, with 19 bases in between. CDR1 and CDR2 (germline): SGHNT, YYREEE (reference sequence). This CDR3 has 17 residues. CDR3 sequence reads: CASSSGWGGPSSYEQYF. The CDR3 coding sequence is TGTGCCAGCAGCTCCGGCTGGGGCGGTCCGAGCTCCTACGAGCAGTACTTC.

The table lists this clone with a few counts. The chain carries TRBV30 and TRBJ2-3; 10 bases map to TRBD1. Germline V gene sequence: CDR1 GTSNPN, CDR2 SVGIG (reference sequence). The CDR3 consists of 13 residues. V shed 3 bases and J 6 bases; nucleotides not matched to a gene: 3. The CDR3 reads CAWRTGGADTQYF. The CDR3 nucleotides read TGTGCCTGGAGGACAGGGGGCGCGGATACGCAGTATTTT.

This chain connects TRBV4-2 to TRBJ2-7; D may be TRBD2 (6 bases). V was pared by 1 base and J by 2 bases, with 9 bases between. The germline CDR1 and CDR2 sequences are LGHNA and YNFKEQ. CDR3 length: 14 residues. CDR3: CASSQGDSTYEQYF. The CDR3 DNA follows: TGTGCCAGCAGCCAAGGGGACTCCACCTACGAGCAGTACTTC.

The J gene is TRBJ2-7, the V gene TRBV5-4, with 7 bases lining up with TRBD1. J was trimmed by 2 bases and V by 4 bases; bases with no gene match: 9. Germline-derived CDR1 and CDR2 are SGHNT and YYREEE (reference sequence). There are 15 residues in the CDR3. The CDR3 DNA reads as TGTGCCAGCAGCAAAATGACAGGGTCCACCTACGAGCAGTACTTC. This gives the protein CASSKMTGSTYEQYF. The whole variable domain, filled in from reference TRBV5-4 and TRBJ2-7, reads ETGVTQSPTHLIKTRGQQVTLRCSSQSGHNTVSWYQQALGQGPQFIFQYYREEENGRGNFPPRFSGLQFPNYSSELNVNALELDDSALYLCASSKMTGSTYEQYFGPGTRLTVT.

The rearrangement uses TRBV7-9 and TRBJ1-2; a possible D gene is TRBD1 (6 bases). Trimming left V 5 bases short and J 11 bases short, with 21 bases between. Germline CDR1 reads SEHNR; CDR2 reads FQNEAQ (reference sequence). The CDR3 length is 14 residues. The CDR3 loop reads CASSPRGAVVWYTF. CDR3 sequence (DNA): TGTGCCAGCAGCCCGCGGGGGGCAGTTGTGTGGTACACCTTC.

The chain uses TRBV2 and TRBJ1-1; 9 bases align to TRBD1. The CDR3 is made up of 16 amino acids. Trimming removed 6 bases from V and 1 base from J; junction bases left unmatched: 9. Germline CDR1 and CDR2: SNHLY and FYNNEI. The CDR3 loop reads CASRRDRAYGNTEAFF. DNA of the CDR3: TGTGCCAGCAGGCGGGACAGGGCGTACGGGAACACTGAAGCTTTCTTT.